The clone carrying this TCR beta chain came up many times. What it binds is unknown. The entry originates in a study of Graves' ophthalmopathy and Graves' hyperthyroidism. The study's findings and limits: Most expanded thyroid clonotypes above 0.001 frequency also appeared in blood.

From RNA, the CDR3 regions of TCR beta chains were amplified and sequenced. HTBI primers were employed in first-round RT-PCR, then a second-round multiplex PCR followed. One entry per CDR3 protein results from TCRdb running MiXCR on the multiplex PCR reads. Of some 410,000 distinct CDR3 sequences in the sample, around a fifth were seen once. None of the included patients had other autoimmune diseases, uncontrolled infections, pregnancy or lactation, as these led to exclusion. PBMCs were isolated from a 10 ml sample of fresh peripheral blood. Germline loops: CDR1 MDHEN, CDR2 SYDVKM. There are 18 residues in the CDR3. Trimming shortened V by 4 bases and J by 0 bases, and 19 bases separated the two germline ends.

This TCR was sampled from a woman under 30 with stable Graves' hyperthyroidism. The V and J genes are TRBV28 and TRBJ2-1; D might be TRBD2 (6 bases). Sample: peripheral blood. Here the CDR3 DNA reads TGTGCCAGCAGTTCTCCCTTTGGGGGAGGCCACTCCTACAATGAGCAGTTCTTC. As protein: CASSSPFGGGHSYNEQFF.